These T cell receptor beta chains were read from a single sample in a study of beta chain features in type 1 diabetes. Clones were read by immunoSEQ multiplex PCR, and TCRdb kept only the in-frame ones, dropping some. Of about 340,000 clones in the sample, around 9.7% are singletons; the top ten hold around 1%. The sequenced sample was central memory CD4+ T cells from blood. These receptors were obtained from a man aged 25 to 45 with type 1 diabetes. CDR3s include the opening cysteine and the closing phenylalanine or tryptophan. D genes are given only for firm matches. The listing skips clone size in some rows; elsewhere it reads once, few, many or a size class.

J gene,D gene,clone size,V gene,CDR3 protein,CDR3 DNA
TRBJ2-1,.,few,TRBV2,CASSGGRARQLF,TGTGCCAGCAGTGGAGGTCGGGCGAGGCAGCTCTTC
TRBJ1-1,.,.,TRBV5-1,CASSFSTENTEAFF,TGCGCCAGCAGCTTCTCGACAGAGAACACTGAAGCTTTCTTT
TRBJ2-5,TRBD1,few,TRBV7-2,CASSSWDRGTPGQYF,TGTGCCAGCAGCTCCTGGGACAGGGGGACCCCGGGCCAGTACTTC
TRBJ2-3,.,.,TRBV29-1,CSVYHFQGMSQYF,TGCAGCGTCTATCACTTCCAGGGGATGTCGCAGTATTTT
TRBJ2-3,TRBD2,.,TRBV7-9,CASSQTSDTNTQYF,TGTGCCAGCAGCCAGACTAGCGACACGAATACGCAGTATTTT
TRBJ2-7,.,few,TRBV20-1,CSAHRVNEQYF,TGCAGTGCTCACAGGGTAAACGAGCAGTACTTC
TRBJ1-5,.,.,TRBV28,CASSLAHGPQHF,TGTGCCAGCAGCTTAGCTCATGGGCCCCAGCATTTT
TRBJ2-1,.,.,TRBV7-2,CASSETGTNNEQFF,TGTGCCAGCAGCGAGACAGGAACTAACAATGAGCAGTTCTTC
TRBJ1-2,TRBD1,.,TRBV7-9,CASSLRDSHYGYTF,TGTGCCAGCAGCTTAAGGGACAGCCACTATGGCTACACCTTC
TRBJ2-1,.,.,TRBV5-1,CASSQQGDEQFF,TGCGCCAGCAGCCAACAGGGTGATGAGCAGTTCTTC
TRBJ2-7,.,.,TRBV30,CAWSAGMAYEQYF,TGTGCCTGGAGTGCAGGGATGGCCTACGAGCAGTACTTC
TRBJ2-2,.,.,TRBV19,CASKDQANTGELFF,TGTGCCTCCAAGGACCAGGCGAACACCGGGGAGCTGTTTTTT
TRBJ1-2,TRBD1,.,TRBV5-6,CASRTYDRERNGYTF,TGTGCCAGCAGAACCTACGACAGGGAAAGAAACGGCTACACCTTC
TRBJ2-3,TRBD2,few,TRBV5-6,CASSPLLAGDTDTQYF,TGTGCCAGCAGCCCTCTGCTAGCGGGGGATACAGATACGCAGTATTTT
TRBJ2-2,.,.,TRBV6-4,CASSDAGTRNTGELFF,TGTGCCAGCAGTGACGCGGGGACAAGGAACACCGGGGAGCTGTTTTTT
TRBJ1-1,.,many,TRBV5-1,CASSPGRAGEAFF,TGCGCCAGCAGCCCGGGGAGGGCAGGCGAAGCTTTCTTT
TRBJ2-1,TRBD2,few,TRBV9,CASSPRGLAGVNEQFF,TGTGCCAGCAGCCCCAGGGGGCTAGCGGGGGTCAATGAGCAGTTCTTC
TRBJ2-3,.,few,TRBV29-1,CSVQANLRTDTQYF,TGCAGCGTTCAGGCGAACCTCCGCACAGATACGCAGTATTTT